The 20 T cell receptor beta chains reported below all come from one sample, sequenced in a study of vaccination and CD4 T cells after COVID-19. No cognate antigen is known for these TCRs. Researchers used the Oncomine TCR Beta short-read assay to sequence DNA from cultured CD4+ T cells. TCRdb processed the PCR reads anew with MiXCR; each CDR3 protein has one entry. The sample consists of around 19,000 distinct CDR3 sequences, about a third of them appearing once. Time point of the sample: late sampling 161 to 241 days after vaccination in a few convalescent patients. Stated treatment: approximately nine-day PBMC culture with coronavirus spike peptide pools or control peptides (ViraFEST assay). This specimen was CD4+ T cells from blood, cultured in vitro, taken about 7 months after SARS-CoV-2 vaccination. These receptors were collected from a human donor who had recovered from COVID-19.

This clonotype was found a few times. The chain carries TRBV27 and TRBJ1-2, with a weak D call TRBD1 (6 bases). CDR1 and CDR2 (germline): MNHEY, SMNVEV (reference sequence). The CDR3 covers 13 residues. V lost 6 bases to trimming and J lost 8 bases, with 16 bases between them. The CDR3 is CASSRRRQDGYTF. The CDR3 DNA reads as TGTGCCAGCAGCCGTCGAAGACAGGACGGCTACACCTTC.

This clonotype has just a few counts. The chain carries TRBV6-5 and TRBJ2-3; D unresolved. The CDR3 totals 14 residues. Germline values: CDR1 MNHEY, CDR2 SVGAGI. V was cut by 2 bases and J by 1 base, with 7 bases left in between. The CDR3 is CASSYRLGTDTQYF. In DNA form, the CDR3 reads TGTGCCAGCAGTTACCGTTTAGGCACAGATACGCAGTATTTT.

The chain carries TRBV25-1 and TRBJ1-2, with D possibly TRBD1 on 5 matching bases. Germline CDR1 reads MGHDK; CDR2 reads SYGVNS. V was trimmed by 2 bases and J by 5 bases, leaving 18 bases between them. The CDR3 sequence is 16 residues long. The CDR3 protein is CASSEDRTGVSYGYTF. CDR3 nucleotide sequence: TGTGCCAGCAGTGAAGATCGCACAGGAGTGTCATATGGCTACACCTTC.

The V and J genes are TRBV6-1 and TRBJ1-2; 9 bases agree with TRBD1. V lost 3 bases, J lost 8 bases, and 4 bases stayed unmatched. The CDR3 runs to 13 residues. Per the germline V gene, CDR1 is MNHNS and CDR2 is SASEGT. Here the CDR3 reads CASSDGTGRGYTF. DNA of the CDR3: TGTGCCAGCAGTGACGGGACAGGGCGAGGCTACACCTTC.

The table lists this clonotype with a few counts. The V gene is TRBV20-1, the J gene TRBJ1-3; tentative D call: TRBD1 (6 bases). Germline V gives CDR1 DFQATT, CDR2 SNEGSKA (reference sequence). CDR3 length: 14 residues. Trimming took off 7 bases at V and 3 bases at J, with 16 bases between the two ends. CDR3 protein: CSVKAGAGGNTIYF. CDR3 bases: TGCAGTGTAAAGGCAGGGGCTGGTGGAAACACCATATATTTT.

By proportion, this clonotype is medium-sized. This chain uses TRBV19 with TRBJ2-7; D perhaps matches TRBD1 (5 bases). With 9 bases removed from V and 0 bases from J, the gap between germline ends came to 15 bases. This CDR3 comprises 14 residues. The germline V gene encodes CDR1 LNHDA and CDR2 SQIVND (reference sequence). CDR3 DNA sequence: TGTGCCAGCACACAGACAGTTCGCTCCTACGAGCAGTACTTC. Amino acid sequence: CASTQTVRSYEQYF.

This clonotype was recorded a few times. The chain carries TRBV28 and TRBJ2-1; 8 nucleotides line up with TRBD2. CDR3 size: 15 residues. The germline gives CDR1 MDHEN, CDR2 SYDVKM. V gave up 7 bases and J gave up 6 bases; unmatched junction bases: 11. In DNA form, the CDR3 reads TGTGCCAGCACCCAAGCGGGAGTCTATGGCAATGAGCAGTTCTTC. Protein: CASTQAGVYGNEQFF. Together with reference TRBV28 and TRBJ2-1, the CDR3 gives the full variable domain: DVKVTQSSRYLVKRTGEKVFLECVQDMDHENMFWYRQDPGLGLRLIYFSYDVKMKEKGDIPEGYSVSREKKERFSLILESASTNQTSMYLCASTQAGVYGNEQFFGPGTRLTVL.

The count of this clonotype is one. The CDR3 DNA reads as TGCGCCAGCATGGACAGGGGGGGGTCTAGCAATCAGCCCCAGCATTTT. Amino acid sequence: CASMDRGGSSNQPQHF. V gene TRBV5-1 combines with J gene TRBJ1-5, with 10 bases matching TRBD1. Trimming cost V 6 bases and J 0 bases; bases outside gene matches: 6. Germline CDR1 is SGHRS and CDR2 is YFSETQ. The CDR3 is 16 amino acids.

The rearrangement links TRBV20-1 to TRBJ1-2, with unresolved D. V gave up 6 bases and J gave up 4 bases, with 15 bases separating them. The CDR3 runs 13 residues. Germline loops: CDR1 DFQATT, CDR2 SNEGSKA (reference sequence). The CDR3 reads CSAPLTASYGYTF. Written as DNA, the CDR3 is TGCAGTGCCCCTTTAACGGCCAGCTATGGCTACACCTTC.

J is TRBJ1-5 and V is TRBV18; D ambiguous. CDR1 and CDR2 (germline): KGHSH, LQKENI. Deletions cut 2 bases from V and 7 bases from J, with 15 bases between. CDR3 length: 15 residues. The DNA for the CDR3 is TGTGCCAGCTCACCAGCGGAAGGGCTCCACCAGCCCCAGCATTTT. This codes for CASSPAEGLHQPQHF.

This clonotype appeared once. The chain is built from TRBV29-1 and TRBJ2-5; the D gene is possibly TRBD2 (6 bases). The CDR3 loop spans 12 amino acids. The germline V gene encodes CDR1 SQVTM and CDR2 ANQGSEA. The V end lost 5 bases, the J end lost 3 bases, and 10 bases lay between the germline ends. Here the CDR3 DNA reads TGCAGCGTTACGTCGGGGGAAGAGACCCAGTACTTC. It specifies CSVTSGEETQYF.

The CDR3 DNA sequence: TGTGCCAGCAGTTTCCGCCGGGGACAGTTCGGTGAGCAGTTCTTC. Amino acid sequence: CASSFRRGQFGEQFF. The chain carries TRBV27 and TRBJ2-1; TRBD1 aligns across 7 bases. The CDR3 totals 15 residues. Unmatched junction bases numbered 11, after V lost 3 bases and J lost 9 bases. The germline gives CDR1 MNHEY, CDR2 SMNVEV (reference sequence).

This chain joins TRBV6-5 and TRBJ2-1; 9 bases are a match to TRBD1. V shed 2 bases, J shed 5 bases, and the junction held 4 bases outside the gene matches. The length of the CDR3 is 15 residues. CDR1 is MNHEY, CDR2 SVGAGI, per germline. CDR3 sequence (DNA): TGTGCCAGCAGTTACCTCGGGACAGGGCACAATGAGCAGTTCTTC. Translating gives CASSYLGTGHNEQFF.

The chain uses TRBV5-8 and TRBJ1-5; 8 bases are a match to TRBD1. The germline V gene encodes CDR1 SGHTS and CDR2 YDEGEE. The length of the CDR3 is 15 residues. Unmatched junction bases numbered 9, after V lost 3 bases and J lost 7 bases. CDR3: CASSSLQGVGQPQHF. As DNA, the CDR3 is TGTGCCAGCAGCTCCCTACAGGGGGTCGGCCAGCCCCAGCATTTT.

The rearrangement uses TRBV20-1 and TRBJ2-7; D not certain. The CDR3 is made up of 14 amino acids. Germline CDR1 DFQATT, CDR2 SNEGSKA (reference sequence). V was trimmed by 0 bases and J by 0 bases, leaving 9 bases between them. The CDR3 sequence: CSARDARSSYEQYF. In DNA form, the CDR3 reads TGCAGTGCTAGAGACGCCAGGAGCTCCTACGAGCAGTACTTC.

This clonotype was found a few times. The chain employs TRBV20-1 and TRBJ2-5, with D possibly matching TRBD2 (6 bases). CDR1 is DFQATT, CDR2 SNEGSKA, per germline (reference sequence). Deletions cut 3 bases from V and 1 base from J, with 21 bases between. The CDR3 covers 17 residues. In DNA form, the CDR3 reads TGCAGTGCTAGGGTTGAGGGAGGCCCTTTGTTCCAAGAGACCCAGTACTTC. Translation gives CSARVEGGPLFQETQYF.

The chain is built from TRBV20-1 and TRBJ2-5, with 7 bases that match TRBD2. The CDR3 runs to 16 residues. Germline assignment: CDR1 DFQATT and CDR2 SNEGSKA (reference sequence). Losses at the gene ends were 2 bases for V and 2 bases for J; bases not matched to a gene: 11. The CDR3 bases are TGCAGTGCTAGACCTTACATTGGGACTACTCAAGAGACCCAGTACTTC. It specifies CSARPYIGTTQETQYF.

This clonotype showed up just a few times. The CDR3 DNA sequence: TGTGCCAGCAGCTTATATCAGGGGACCAACACTGAAGCTTTCTTT. It translates to CASSLYQGTNTEAFF. The rearrangement joins TRBV7-9 to TRBJ1-1; D is perhaps TRBD1 (6 bases). Germline loops: CDR1 SEHNR, CDR2 FQNEAQ (reference sequence). The V end was cut by 2 bases, the J end by 2 bases, with 12 bases between. This CDR3 region has 15 residues.

Only one count was recorded for this clonotype. The CDR3 is CASSRFLAGGSSEQFF. CDR3 coding DNA: TGTGCCAGCAGCCGGTTCCTAGCGGGAGGCAGTAGTGAGCAGTTCTTC. This chain joins TRBV7-3 and TRBJ2-1; 11 nucleotides line up with TRBD2. The germline gives CDR1 SGHTA, CDR2 FQGTGA. The junction had 12 bases not matched to a gene; V was cut back by 5 bases and J by 9 bases. The CDR3 sequence is 16 residues long.

This clonotype has a handful of counts. V is TRBV15 and J is TRBJ2-7; TRBD2 might be the D (5 bases). Germline CDR1 and CDR2: LNHNV and YYDKDF (reference sequence). V was pared by 2 bases and J by 7 bases, with 9 bases between. The CDR3 loop spans 12 amino acids. The CDR3: CATSRTAGEQYF. The CDR3 DNA reads as TGTGCCACCAGCAGAACGGCGGGTGAGCAGTACTTC.